This T cell receptor (beta chain) was recorded in a study of T cells after posttransplantation cyclophosphamide. Study-level results: TRB overlap between skin or GI tissue T cells and blood was limited.

Sequenced by immunoSEQ multiplex PCR; TCRdb stores in-frame clones only, minus some. The repertoire holds tens of thousands of clones, with roughly nine tenths as singletons. This clone has only one observation. The antigen is undetermined. The CDR3 has 17 amino acids. Germline CDR1 and CDR2: WNHNN and SYGVQD (reference sequence). Trimming stripped 6 bases from V and 3 bases from J, with 21 bases between. Material: PBMCs. This sequence originates from a woman aged 45 to 65 in good health and a related stem cell transplant donor. The J gene is TRBJ2-1, the V gene TRBV10-1; the D gene is possibly TRBD1 (6 bases). The CDR3 here is CASSRMNGGKGYNEQFF. CDR3 bases: TGCGCCAGCAGCCGGATGAATGGGGGCAAGGGCTACAATGAGCAGTTCTTC.